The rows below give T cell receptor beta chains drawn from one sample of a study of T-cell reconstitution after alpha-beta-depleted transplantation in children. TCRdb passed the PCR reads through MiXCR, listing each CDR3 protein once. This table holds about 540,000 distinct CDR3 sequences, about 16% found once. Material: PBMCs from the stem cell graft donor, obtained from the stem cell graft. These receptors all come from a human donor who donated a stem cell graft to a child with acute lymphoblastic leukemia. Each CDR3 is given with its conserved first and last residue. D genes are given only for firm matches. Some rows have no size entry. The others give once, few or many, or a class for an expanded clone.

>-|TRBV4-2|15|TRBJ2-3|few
TGTGCCAGCAGCCAAAAGACAGGCCCCGCAGATACGCAGTATTTT
CASSQKTGPADTQYF
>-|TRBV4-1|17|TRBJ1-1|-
TGCGCCAGCAGCCTCCTCGGGGGCCCGAGCATGAACACTGAAGCTTTCTTT
CASSLLGGPSMNTEAFF
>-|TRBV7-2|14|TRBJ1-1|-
TGTGCCAGCAGCTTGTGGGGGAAGGGCACTGAAGCTTTCTTT
CASSLWGKGTEAFF
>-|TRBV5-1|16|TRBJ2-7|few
TGCGCCAGCACCCCAGGGGCGGCGGGAGAGTTCTACGAGCAGTACTTC
CASTPGAAGEFYEQYF
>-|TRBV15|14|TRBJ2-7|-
TGTGCCACCAGCAGAGCCAGGGGAGCCGGGGAGCAGTACTTC
CATSRARGAGEQYF
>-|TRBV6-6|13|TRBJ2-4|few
TGTGCCAGCAGTCCCGGCGGTTTAAACATTCAGTACTTC
CASSPGGLNIQYF
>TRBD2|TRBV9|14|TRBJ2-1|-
TGTGCCAGCAGCGTACTAGCGGGAGCCTATGAGCAGTTCTTC
CASSVLAGAYEQFF
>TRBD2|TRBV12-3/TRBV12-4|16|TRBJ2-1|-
TGTGCCAGCAGTTTGGTCAGCGGGACTGGGTACAATGAGCAGTTCTTC
CASSLVSGTGYNEQFF
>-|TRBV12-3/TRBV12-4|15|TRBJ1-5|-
TGTGCCAGCGGCCCTTGGGATCCGGGACTAGGGCCCCAGCATTTT
CASGPWDPGLGPQHF
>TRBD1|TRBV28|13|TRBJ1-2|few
TGTGCCAGCGAAGAAACGGACAGGGATGTCTACACCTTC
CASEETDRDVYTF
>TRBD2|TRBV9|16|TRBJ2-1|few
TGTGCCAGCAGCGTGACTAGCGGGTACCAGTACAATGAGCAGTTCTTC
CASSVTSGYQYNEQFF
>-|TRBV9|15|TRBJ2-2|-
TGTGCCAGCAGCGTAGGAGGGTCGTACACCGGGGAGCTGTTTTTT
CASSVGGSYTGELFF
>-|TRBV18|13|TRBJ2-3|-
TGTGCCAGCTCTACTTCCTTGGGAGATACGCAGTATTTT
CASSTSLGDTQYF
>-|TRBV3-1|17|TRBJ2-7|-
TGTGCCAGCAGCCAAGTGGCCGGCACAGGAACCCCTCTCGAGCAGTACTTC
CASSQVAGTGTPLEQYF
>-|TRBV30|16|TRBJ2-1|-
TGTGCCTGGAGTGTTCCCACGTACAGGGATGACAATGAGCAGTTCTTC
CAWSVPTYRDDNEQFF
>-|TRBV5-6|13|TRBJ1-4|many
TGTGCCAGCAGCTTGTTGGGGGGCGAAAAACTGTTTTTT
CASSLLGGEKLFF
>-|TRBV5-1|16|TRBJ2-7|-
TGCGCCAGCAGCTTGGGGGCTGACAGGTCAGCCTACGAGCAGTACTTC
CASSLGADRSAYEQYF
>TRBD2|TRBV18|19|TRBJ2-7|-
TGTGCCAGCTCACCACTCGTCTATTCCGCGGGAGCTGAAGGGAACGAGCAGTACTTC
CASSPLVYSAGAEGNEQYF
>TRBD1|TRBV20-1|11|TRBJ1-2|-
TGCAGTGCAACACAGGGGAATGGCTACACCTTC
CSATQGNGYTF
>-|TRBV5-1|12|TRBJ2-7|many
TGCGCCAGCAGCTCCTACTCCTACGAGCAGTACTTC
CASSSYSYEQYF
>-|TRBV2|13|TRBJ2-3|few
TGTGCCAGCAGCGTCAGCGCTACAGATACGCAGTATTTT
CASSVSATDTQYF
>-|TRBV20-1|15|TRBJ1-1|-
TGCAGTGCTAAGTACAGGGACGACGCGGACACTGAAGCTTTCTTT
CSAKYRDDADTEAFF
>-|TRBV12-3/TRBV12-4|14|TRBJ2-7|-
TGTGCCAGCAGTTTAGCGCCAAACTCCTACGAGCAGTACTTC
CASSLAPNSYEQYF
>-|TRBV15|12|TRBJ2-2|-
TGTGCCACCAGCAGACCTACCGGGGAGCTGTTTTTT
CATSRPTGELFF
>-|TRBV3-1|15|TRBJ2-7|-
TGTGCCAGCAGCCGTCCGGGATCCAGCTCCTACGAGCAGTACTTC
CASSRPGSSSYEQYF
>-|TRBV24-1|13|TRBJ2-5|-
TGTGCCACCAGCCTTAACAGGGAAGAGACCCAGTACTTC
CATSLNREETQYF
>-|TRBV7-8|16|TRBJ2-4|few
TGTGCCAGCAGCTCACTAGTCCTGTCAGCCAAAAACATTCAGTACTTC
CASSSLVLSAKNIQYF
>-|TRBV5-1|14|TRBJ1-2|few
TGCGCCAGCAGCTTGGCCGTGGGGGGTTACGGCTACACCTTC
CASSLAVGGYGYTF
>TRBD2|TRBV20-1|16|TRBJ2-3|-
TGCAGTGCTAGCATTCCGGGACTAGGCGTCACAGATACGCAGTATTTT
CSASIPGLGVTDTQYF
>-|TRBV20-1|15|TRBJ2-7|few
TGCAGTGCTAGAGATATTTTAGGGAGTCCCTACGAGCAGTACTTC
CSARDILGSPYEQYF
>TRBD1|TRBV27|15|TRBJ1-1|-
TGTGCCAGCAGCCGAGGACAGGTAGTAGCCACTGAAGCTTTCTTT
CASSRGQVVATEAFF
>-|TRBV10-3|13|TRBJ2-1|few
TGTGCCATCAGTGAGCGGGGTGACAATGAGCAGTTCTTC
CAISERGDNEQFF
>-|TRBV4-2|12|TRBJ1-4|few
TGTGCCAGCAGCCAAGAGGCCGAAAAACTGTTTTTT
CASSQEAEKLFF
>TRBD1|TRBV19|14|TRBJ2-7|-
TGTGCCAGTAGTATAGCGGGACAGCATTACGAGCAGTACTTC
CASSIAGQHYEQYF
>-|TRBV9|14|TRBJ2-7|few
TGTGCCAGCAGCGTGGGAAGCGGGCGCTACGAGCAGTACTTC
CASSVGSGRYEQYF
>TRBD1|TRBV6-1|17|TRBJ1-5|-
TGTGCCAGCAGTGATCGGACAGGGGGCTCTGGAGGTCAGCCCCAGCATTTT
CASSDRTGGSGGQPQHF
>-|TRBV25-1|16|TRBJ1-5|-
TGTGCCAGCAGTGAATCAGGGGTTTTCAGCAATCAGCCCCAGCATTTT
CASSESGVFSNQPQHF
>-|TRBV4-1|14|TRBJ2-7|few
TGCGCCAGCAGTCAAACAGGGACAATCAACGAGCAGTACTTC
CASSQTGTINEQYF
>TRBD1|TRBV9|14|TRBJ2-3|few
TGTGCCAGCAGCGTAGGAGGGGGCCGCGACACGCAGTATTTT
CASSVGGGRDTQYF
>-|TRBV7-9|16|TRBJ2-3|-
TGTGCCAGCAGCTTAGGGGCGGGCTTAAACACAGATACGCAGTATTTT
CASSLGAGLNTDTQYF
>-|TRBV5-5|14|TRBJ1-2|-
TGTGCCAGCAGCTTGCGGGGCGAAGTGTATGGCTACACCTTC
CASSLRGEVYGYTF
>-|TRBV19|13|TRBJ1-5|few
TGTGCCAGTAGTAATAGGGGCAATCAGCCCCAGCATTTT
CASSNRGNQPQHF
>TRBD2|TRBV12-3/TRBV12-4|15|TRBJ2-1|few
TGTGCCAGCAGGGTAGCGGGAGCAGGAGACAATGAGCAGTTCTTC
CASRVAGAGDNEQFF
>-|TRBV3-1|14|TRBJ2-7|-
TGTGCCAGCAGCCAAGCGGAAGATACCTACGAGCAGTACTTC
CASSQAEDTYEQYF
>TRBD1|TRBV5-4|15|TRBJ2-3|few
TGTGCCAGCAGCCCGGACAGGGAACGCACAGATACGCAGTATTTT
CASSPDRERTDTQYF